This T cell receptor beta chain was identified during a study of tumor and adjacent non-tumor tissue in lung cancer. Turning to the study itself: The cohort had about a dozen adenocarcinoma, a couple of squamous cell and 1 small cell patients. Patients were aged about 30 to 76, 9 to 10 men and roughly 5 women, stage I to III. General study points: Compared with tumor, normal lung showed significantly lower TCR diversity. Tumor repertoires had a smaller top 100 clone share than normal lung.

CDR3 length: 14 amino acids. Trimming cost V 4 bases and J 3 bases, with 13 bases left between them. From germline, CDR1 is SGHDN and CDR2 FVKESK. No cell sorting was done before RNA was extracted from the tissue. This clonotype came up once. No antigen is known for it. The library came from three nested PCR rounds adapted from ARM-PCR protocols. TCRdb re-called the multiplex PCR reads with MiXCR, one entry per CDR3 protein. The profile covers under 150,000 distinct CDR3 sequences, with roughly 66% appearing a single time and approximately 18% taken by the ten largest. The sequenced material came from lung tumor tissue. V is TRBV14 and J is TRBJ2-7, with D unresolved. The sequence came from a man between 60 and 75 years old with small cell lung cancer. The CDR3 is CASSPRAQSYEQYF. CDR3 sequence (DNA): TGTGCCAGCAGCCCCCGGGCCCAGAGCTACGAGCAGTACTTC.